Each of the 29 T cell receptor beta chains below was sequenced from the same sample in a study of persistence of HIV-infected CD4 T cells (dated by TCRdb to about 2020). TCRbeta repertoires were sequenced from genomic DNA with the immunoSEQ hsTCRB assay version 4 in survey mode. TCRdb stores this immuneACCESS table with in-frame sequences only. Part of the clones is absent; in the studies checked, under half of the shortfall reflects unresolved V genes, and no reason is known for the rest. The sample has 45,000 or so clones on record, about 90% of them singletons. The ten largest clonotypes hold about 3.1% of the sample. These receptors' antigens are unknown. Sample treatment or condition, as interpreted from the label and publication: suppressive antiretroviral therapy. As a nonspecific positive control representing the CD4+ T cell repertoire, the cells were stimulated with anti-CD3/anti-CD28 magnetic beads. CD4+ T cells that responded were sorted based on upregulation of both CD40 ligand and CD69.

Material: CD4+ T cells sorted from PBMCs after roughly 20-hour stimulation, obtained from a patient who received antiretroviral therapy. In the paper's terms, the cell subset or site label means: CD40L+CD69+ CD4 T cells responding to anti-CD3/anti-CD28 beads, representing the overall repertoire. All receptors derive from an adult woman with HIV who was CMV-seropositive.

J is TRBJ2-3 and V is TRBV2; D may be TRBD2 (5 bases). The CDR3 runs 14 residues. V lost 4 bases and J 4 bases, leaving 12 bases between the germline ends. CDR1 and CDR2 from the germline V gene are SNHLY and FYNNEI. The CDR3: CASSVGLRADTQYF. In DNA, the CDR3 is TGTGCCAGCAGTGTCGGTTTGAGGGCAGATACGCAGTATTTT.

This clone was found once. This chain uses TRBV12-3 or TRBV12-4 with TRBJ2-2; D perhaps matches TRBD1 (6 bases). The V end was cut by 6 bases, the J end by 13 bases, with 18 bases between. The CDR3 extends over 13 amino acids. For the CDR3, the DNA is TGTGCCAGCAGCCAGGGGTTCCCGGTGGGGCTGTTTTTT. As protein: CASSQGFPVGLFF.

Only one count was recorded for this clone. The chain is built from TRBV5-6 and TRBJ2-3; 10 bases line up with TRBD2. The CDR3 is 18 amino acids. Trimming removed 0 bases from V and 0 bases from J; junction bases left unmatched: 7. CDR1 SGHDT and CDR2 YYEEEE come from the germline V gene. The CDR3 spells CASSLGLAGYSSTDTQYF. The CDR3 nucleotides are TGTGCCAGCAGCTTGGGACTAGCGGGCTATTCTAGCACAGATACGCAGTATTTT.

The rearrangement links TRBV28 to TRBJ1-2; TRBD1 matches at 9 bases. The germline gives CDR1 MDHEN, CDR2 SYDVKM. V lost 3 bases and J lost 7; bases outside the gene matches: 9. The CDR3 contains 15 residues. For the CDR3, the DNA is TGTGCCAGCAGTTTTTATCACAGGGGGCCTGGTGGCTACACCTTC. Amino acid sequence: CASSFYHRGPGGYTF.

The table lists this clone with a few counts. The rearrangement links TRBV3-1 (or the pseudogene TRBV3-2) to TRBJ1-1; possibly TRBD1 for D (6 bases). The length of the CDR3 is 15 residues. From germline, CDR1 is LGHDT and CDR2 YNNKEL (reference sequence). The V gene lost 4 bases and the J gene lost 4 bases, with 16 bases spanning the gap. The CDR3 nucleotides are TGTGCCAGCAGCCTCGCCGGGACACAGTTCACTGAAGCTTTCTTT. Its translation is CASSLAGTQFTEAFF.

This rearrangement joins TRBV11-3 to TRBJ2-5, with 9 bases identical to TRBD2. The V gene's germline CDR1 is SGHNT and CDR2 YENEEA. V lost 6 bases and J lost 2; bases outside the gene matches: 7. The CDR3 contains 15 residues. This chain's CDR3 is CASSRSGGPQETQYF. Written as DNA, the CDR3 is TGTGCCAGCAGTCGTAGCGGGGGCCCACAAGAGACCCAGTACTTC.

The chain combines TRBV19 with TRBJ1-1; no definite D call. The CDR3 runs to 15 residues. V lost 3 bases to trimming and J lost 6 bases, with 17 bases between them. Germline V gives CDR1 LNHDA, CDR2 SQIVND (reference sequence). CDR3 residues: CASSMGSTPPAEAFF. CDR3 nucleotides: TGTGCCAGTAGTATGGGCAGCACACCTCCTGCTGAAGCTTTCTTT.

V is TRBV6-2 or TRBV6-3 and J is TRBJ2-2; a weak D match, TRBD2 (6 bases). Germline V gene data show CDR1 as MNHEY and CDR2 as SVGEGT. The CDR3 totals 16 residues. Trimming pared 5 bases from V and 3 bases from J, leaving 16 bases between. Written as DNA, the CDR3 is TGTGCCAGCAGTGCCGCGTTCAGGGAGGACACCGGGGAGCTGTTTTTT. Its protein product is CASSAAFREDTGELFF.

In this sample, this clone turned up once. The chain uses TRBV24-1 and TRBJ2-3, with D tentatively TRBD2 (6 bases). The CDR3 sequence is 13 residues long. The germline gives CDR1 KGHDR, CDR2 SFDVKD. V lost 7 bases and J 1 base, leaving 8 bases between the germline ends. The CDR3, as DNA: TGTGCCACCAGCAGGGAGGGCACAGATACGCAGTATTTT. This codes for CATSREGTDTQYF.

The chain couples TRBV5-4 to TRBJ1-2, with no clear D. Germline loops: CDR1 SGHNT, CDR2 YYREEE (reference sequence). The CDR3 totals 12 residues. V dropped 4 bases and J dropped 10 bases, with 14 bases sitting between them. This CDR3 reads CASSPALGDYTF. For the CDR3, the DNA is TGTGCCAGCAGCCCCGCTTTGGGCGACTACACCTTC. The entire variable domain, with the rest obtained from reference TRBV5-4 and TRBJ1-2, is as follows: ETGVTQSPTHLIKTRGQQVTLRCSSQSGHNTVSWYQQALGQGPQFIFQYYREEENGRGNFPPRFSGLQFPNYSSELNVNALELDDSALYLCASSPALGDYTFGSGTRLTVV.

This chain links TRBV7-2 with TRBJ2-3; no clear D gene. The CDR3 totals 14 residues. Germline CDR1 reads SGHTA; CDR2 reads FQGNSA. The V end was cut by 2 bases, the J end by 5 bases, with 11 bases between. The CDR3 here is CASSLKSQRDTQYF. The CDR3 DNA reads TGTGCCAGCAGCTTAAAGTCCCAAAGAGATACGCAGTATTTT. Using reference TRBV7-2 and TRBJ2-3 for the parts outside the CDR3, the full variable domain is GAGVSQSPSNKVTEKGKDVELRCDPISGHTALYWYRQSLGQGLEFLIYFQGNSAPDKSGLPSDRFSAERTGGSVSTLTIQRTQQEDSAVYLCASSLKSQRDTQYFGPGTRLTVL.

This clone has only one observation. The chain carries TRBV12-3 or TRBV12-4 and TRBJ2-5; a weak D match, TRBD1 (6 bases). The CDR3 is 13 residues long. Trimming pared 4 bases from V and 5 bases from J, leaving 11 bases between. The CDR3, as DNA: TGTGCCAGCAGTTCTGGACAGCAGGAGACCCAGTACTTC. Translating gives CASSSGQQETQYF.

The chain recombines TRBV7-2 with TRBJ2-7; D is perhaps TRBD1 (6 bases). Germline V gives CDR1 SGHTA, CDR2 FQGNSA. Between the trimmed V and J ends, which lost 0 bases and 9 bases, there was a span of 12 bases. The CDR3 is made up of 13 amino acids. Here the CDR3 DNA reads TGTGCCAGCAGCTTAGCAGGACAGCTAGCGCAGTACTTC. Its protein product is CASSLAGQLAQYF.

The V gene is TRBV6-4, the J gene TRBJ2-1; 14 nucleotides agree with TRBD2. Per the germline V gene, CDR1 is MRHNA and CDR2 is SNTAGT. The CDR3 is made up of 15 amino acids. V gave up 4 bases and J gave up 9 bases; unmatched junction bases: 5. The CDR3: CASSAQGLAGGEQFF. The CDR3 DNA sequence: TGTGCCAGCAGTGCCCAAGGACTAGCGGGAGGTGAGCAGTTCTTC.

CDR3 DNA sequence: TGTGCCAGCAGTGTTAGCGGGGGGGCCTACAATGAGCAGTTCTTC. This gives the protein CASSVSGGAYNEQFF. The chain links TRBV25-1 to TRBJ2-1, with 11 nucleotides matching TRBD2. V was pared by 4 bases and J by 2 bases, with 1 base of the junction left unmatched. Germline V gene data show CDR1 as MGHDK and CDR2 as SYGVNS. This CDR3 spans 15 amino acids.

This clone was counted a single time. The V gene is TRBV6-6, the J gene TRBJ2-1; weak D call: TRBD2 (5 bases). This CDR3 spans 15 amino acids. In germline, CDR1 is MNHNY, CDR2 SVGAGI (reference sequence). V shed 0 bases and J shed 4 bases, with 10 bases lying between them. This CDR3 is CASSYSDGSYNEQFF. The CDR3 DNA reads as TGTGCCAGCAGTTACTCCGATGGGAGTTACAATGAGCAGTTCTTC.

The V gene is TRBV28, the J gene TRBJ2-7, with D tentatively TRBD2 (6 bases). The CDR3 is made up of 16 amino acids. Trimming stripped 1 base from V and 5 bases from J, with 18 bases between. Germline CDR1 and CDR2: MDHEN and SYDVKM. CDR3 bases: TGTGCCAGCAGTTTATCGGTGGGGGGAGGATTTGACGAGCAGTACTTC. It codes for CASSLSVGGGFDEQYF.

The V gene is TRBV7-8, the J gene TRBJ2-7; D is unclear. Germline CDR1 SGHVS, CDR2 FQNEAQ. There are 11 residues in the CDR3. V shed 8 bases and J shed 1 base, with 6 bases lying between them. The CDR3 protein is CASGPSYEQYF. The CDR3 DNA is TGTGCCAGCGGACCTTCCTACGAGCAGTACTTC.

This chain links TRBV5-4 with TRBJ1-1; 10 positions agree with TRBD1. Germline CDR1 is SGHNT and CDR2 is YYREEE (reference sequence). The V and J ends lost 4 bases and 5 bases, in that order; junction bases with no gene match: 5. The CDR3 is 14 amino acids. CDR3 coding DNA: TGTGCCAGCAGCCCCGGGACAGGGGCTACTGAAGCTTTCTTT. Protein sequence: CASSPGTGATEAFF.

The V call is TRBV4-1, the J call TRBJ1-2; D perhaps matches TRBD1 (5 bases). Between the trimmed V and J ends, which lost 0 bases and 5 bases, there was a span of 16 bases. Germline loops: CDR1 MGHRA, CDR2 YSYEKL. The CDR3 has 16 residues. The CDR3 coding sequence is TGCGCCAGCAGCCAAGATTCCGGGGCAGTCAAGTATGGCTACACCTTC. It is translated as CASSQDSGAVKYGYTF.

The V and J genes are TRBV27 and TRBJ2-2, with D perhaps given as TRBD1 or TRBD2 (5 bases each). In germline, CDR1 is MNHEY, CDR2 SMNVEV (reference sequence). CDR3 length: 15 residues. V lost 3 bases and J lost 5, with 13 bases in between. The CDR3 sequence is CASSFVQGETGELFF. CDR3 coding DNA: TGTGCCAGCAGTTTCGTCCAGGGAGAAACCGGGGAGCTGTTTTTT.

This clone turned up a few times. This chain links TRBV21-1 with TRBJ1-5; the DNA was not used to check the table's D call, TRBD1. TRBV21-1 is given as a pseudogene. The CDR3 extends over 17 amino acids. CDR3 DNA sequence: TGTGCCAGCAGCAAAAGAGGCTTGGACAGCCTAAATCAGCCCCAGCATTTT. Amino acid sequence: CASSKRGLDSLNQPQHF.

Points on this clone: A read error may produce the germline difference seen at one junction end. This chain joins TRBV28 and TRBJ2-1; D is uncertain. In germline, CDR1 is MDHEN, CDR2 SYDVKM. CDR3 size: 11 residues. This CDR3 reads CASSSFNEQFF. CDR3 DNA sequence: TGTGCCAGCAGTTCCTTCAATGAGCAGTTCTTC.

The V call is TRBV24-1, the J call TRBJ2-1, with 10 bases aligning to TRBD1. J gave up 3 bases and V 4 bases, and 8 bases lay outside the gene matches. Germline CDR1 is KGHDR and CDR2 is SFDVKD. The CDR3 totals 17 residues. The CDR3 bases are TGTGCCACCAGTGACCGCGGCGGGACAGGGGTCTACAATGAGCAGTTCTTC. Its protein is CATSDRGGTGVYNEQFF.

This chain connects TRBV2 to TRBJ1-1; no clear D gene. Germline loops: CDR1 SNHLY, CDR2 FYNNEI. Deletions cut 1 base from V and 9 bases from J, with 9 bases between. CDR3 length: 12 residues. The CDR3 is CASSEGELQAFF. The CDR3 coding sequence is TGTGCCAGCAGTGAAGGCGAACTTCAAGCTTTCTTT.

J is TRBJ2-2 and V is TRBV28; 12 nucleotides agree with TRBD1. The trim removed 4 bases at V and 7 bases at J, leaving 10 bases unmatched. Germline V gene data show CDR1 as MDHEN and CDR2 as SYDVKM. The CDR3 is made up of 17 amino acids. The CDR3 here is CASSSFPGQGAIGELFF. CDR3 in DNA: TGTGCCAGCAGTTCATTCCCGGGACAGGGGGCAATCGGGGAGCTGTTTTTT.

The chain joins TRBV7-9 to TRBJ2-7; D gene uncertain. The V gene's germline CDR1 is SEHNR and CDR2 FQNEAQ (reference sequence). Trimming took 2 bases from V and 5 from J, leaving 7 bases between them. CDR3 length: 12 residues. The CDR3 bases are TGTGCCAGCAGCTTAAGCGTCCACGAGCAGTACTTC. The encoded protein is CASSLSVHEQYF.

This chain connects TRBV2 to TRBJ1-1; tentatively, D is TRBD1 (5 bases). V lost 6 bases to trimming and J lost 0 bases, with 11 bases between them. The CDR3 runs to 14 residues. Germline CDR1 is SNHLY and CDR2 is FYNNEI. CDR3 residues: CASRSGTVNTEAFF. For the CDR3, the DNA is TGTGCCAGCAGGTCTGGGACGGTGAACACTGAAGCTTTCTTT.

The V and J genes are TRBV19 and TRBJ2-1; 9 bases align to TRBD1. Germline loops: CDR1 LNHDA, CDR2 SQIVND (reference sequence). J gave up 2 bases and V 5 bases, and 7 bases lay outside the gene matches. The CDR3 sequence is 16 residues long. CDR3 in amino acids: CASSSTGTGTYNEQFF. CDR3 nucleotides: TGTGCCAGTAGTTCCACCGGGACAGGGACCTACAATGAGCAGTTCTTC.